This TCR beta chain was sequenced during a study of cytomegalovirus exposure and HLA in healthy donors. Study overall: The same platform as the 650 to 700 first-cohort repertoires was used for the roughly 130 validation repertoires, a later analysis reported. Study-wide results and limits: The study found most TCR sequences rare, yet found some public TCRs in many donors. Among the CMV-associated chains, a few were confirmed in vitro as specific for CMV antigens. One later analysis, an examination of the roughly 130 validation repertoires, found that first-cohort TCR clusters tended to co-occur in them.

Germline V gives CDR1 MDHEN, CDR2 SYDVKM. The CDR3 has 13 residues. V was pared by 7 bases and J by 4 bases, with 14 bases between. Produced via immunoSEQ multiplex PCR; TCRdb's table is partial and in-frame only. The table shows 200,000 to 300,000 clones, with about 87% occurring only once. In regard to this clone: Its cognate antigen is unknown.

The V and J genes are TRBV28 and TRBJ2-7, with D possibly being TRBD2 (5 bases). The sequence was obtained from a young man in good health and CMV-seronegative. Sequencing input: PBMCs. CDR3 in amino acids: CASKRGGLYEQYF. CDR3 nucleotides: TGTGCCAGCAAGAGAGGAGGACTTTACGAGCAGTACTTC. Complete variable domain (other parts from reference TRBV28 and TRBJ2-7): DVKVTQSSRYLVKRTGEKVFLECVQDMDHENMFWYRQDPGLGLRLIYFSYDVKMKEKGDIPEGYSVSREKKERFSLILESASTNQTSMYLCASKRGGLYEQYFGPGTRLTVT.